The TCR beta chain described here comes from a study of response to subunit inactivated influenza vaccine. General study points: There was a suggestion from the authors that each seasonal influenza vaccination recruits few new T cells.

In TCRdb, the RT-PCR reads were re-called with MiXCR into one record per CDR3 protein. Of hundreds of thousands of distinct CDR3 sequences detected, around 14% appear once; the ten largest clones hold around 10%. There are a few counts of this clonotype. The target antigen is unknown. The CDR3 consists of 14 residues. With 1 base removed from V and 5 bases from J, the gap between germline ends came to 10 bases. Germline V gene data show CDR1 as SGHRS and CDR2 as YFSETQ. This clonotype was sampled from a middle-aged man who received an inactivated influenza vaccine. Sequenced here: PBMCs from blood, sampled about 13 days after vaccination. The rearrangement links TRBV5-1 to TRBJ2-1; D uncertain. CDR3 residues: CASSLSSEHNEQFF. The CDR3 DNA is TGCGCCAGCAGCTTGTCGTCAGAACACAATGAGCAGTTCTTC.